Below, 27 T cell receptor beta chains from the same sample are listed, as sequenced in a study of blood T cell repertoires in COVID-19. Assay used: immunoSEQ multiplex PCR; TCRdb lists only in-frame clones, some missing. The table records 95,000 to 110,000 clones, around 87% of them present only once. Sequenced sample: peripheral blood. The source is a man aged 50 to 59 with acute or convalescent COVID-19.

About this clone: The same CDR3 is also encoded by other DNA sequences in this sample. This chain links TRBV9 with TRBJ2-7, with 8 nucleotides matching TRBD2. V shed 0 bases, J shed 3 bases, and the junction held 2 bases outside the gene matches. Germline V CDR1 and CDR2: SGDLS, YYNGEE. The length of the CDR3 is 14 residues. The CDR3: CASSVGTSGYEQYF. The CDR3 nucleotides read TGTGCCAGCAGCGTAGGCACTAGCGGCTACGAGCAGTACTTC.

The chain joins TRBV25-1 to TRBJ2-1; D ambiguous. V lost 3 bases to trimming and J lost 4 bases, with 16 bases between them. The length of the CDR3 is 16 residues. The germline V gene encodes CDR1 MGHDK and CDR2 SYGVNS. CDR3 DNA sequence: TGTGCCAGCAGTGACCCCGCGGCAGACCTTTACAATGAGCAGTTCTTC. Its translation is CASSDPAADLYNEQFF.

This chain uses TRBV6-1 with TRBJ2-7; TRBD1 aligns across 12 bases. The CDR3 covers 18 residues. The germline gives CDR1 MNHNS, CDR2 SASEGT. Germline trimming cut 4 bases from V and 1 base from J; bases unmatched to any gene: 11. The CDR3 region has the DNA TGTGCCAGCAGTGGAACCCGGGACAGGGGGCGAGGATCCTACGAGCAGTACTTC. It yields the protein CASSGTRDRGRGSYEQYF.

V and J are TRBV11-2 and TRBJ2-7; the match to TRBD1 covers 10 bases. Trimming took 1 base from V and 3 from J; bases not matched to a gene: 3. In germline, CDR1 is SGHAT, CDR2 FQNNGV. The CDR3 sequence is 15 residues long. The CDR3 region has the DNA TGTGCCAGCAGCTTAGGGACAGGGGGATTCTACGAGCAGTACTTC. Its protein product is CASSLGTGGFYEQYF.

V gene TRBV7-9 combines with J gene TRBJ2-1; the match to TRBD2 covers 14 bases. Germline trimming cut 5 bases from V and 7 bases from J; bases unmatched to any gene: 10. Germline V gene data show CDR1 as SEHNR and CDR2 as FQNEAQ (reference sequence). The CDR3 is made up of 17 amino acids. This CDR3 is CASSLRTSGGFGNEQFF. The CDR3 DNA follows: TGTGCCAGCAGCCTCCGGACTAGCGGGGGGTTCGGTAATGAGCAGTTCTTC.

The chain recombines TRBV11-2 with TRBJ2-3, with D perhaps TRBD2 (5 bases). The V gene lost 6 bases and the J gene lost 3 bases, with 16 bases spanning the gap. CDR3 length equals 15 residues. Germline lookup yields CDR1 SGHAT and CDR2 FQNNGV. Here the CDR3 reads CASRPTRGTTDTQYF. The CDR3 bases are TGTGCCAGCAGACCTACCCGGGGTACAACAGATACGCAGTATTTT.

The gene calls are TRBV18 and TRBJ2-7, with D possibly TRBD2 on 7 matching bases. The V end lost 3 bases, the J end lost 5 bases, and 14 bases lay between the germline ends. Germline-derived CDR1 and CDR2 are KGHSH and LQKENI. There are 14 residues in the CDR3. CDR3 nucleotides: TGTGCCAGCTCACCGGTTGGGGGGGGCGACGAGCAGTACTTC. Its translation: CASSPVGGGDEQYF. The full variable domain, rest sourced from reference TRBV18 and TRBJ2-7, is NAGVMQNPRHLVRRRGQEARLRCSPMKGHSHVYWYRQLPEEGLKFMVYLQKENIIDESGMPKERFSAEFPKEGPSILRIQQVVRGDSAAYFCASSPVGGGDEQYFGPGTRLTVT.

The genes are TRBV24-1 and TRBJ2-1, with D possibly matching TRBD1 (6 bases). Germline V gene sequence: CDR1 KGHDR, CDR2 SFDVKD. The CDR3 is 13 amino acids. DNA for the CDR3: TGTGAACGGAGCAGGGGCCGGAGAAATGAGCAGTTCTTC. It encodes CERSRGRRNEQFF.

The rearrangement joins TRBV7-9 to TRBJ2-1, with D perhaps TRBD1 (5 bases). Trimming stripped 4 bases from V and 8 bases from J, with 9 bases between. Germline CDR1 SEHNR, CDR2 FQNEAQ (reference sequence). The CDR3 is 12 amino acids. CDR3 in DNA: TGTGCCAGCAGCTCAGTGACAGATGAGCAGTTCTTC. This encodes CASSSVTDEQFF.

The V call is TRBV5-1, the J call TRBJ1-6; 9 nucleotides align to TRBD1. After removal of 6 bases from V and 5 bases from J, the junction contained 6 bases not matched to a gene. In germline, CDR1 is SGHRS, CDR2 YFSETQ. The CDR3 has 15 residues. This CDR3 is CASMRDRVDNSPLHF. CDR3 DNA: TGCGCCAGCATGCGGGACAGGGTCGATAATTCACCCCTCCACTTT.

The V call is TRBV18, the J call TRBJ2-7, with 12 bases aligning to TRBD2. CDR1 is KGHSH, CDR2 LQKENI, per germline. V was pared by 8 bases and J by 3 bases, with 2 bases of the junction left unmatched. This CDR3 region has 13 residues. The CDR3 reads CASRLAGVYEQYF. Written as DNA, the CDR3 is TGTGCCAGCCGACTAGCGGGAGTCTACGAGCAGTACTTC.

DNA of the CDR3: TGTGCCAGCAGGAAACTAGCGGGTAACAATGAGCAGTTCTTC. Its protein is CASRKLAGNNEQFF. This sequence joins TRBV28 and TRBJ2-1, with 9 nucleotides matching TRBD2. The CDR3 has 14 amino acids. J was trimmed by 5 bases and V by 6 bases; bases with no gene match: 5. Germline CDR1 and CDR2: MDHEN and SYDVKM.

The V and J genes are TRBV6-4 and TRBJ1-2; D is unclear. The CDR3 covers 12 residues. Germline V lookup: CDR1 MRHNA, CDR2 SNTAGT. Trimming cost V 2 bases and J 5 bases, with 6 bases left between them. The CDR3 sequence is CASSDPRYGYTF. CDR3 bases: TGTGCCAGCAGTGACCCTAGGTATGGCTACACCTTC.

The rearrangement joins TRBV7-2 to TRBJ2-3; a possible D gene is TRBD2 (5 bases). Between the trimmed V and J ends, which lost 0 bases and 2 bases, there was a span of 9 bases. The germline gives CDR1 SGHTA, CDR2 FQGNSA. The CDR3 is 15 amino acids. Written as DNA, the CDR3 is TGTGCCAGCAGCTTAGCGTCGAGGGACACAGATACGCAGTATTTT. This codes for CASSLASRDTDTQYF.

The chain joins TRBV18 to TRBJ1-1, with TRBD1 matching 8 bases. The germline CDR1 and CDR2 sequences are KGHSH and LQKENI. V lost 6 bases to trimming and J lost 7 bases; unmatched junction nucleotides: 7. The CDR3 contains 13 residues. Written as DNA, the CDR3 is TGTGCCAGCTCCCAGGACAGGGCGTTTGAAGCTTTCTTT. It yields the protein CASSQDRAFEAFF.

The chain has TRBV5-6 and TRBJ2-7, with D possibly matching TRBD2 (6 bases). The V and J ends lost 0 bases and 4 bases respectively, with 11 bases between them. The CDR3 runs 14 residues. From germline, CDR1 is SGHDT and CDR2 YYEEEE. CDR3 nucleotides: TGTGCCAGCAGCTTGGGACGGGAGCTGTACGAGCAGTACTTC. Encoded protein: CASSLGRELYEQYF.

As DNA, the CDR3 is TGTGCCTGGAGTGGGTCTCGGGGTCAGCCCCAGCATTTT. Translating gives CAWSGSRGQPQHF. The V gene is TRBV30, the J gene TRBJ1-5, with D uncertain. CDR3 length: 13 amino acids. CDR1 GTSNPN and CDR2 SVGIG come from the germline V gene (reference sequence). The ends were cut back, 1 base at V and 6 bases at J, with 10 bases in the middle.

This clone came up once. The CDR3 loop is CASSPGGGWNEKLFF. The CDR3 DNA reads TGTGCCAGTAGTCCAGGAGGAGGTTGGAATGAAAAACTGTTTTTT. V usage is TRBV19 and J usage is TRBJ1-4; D is unclear. Germline CDR1 LNHDA, CDR2 SQIVND (reference sequence). The CDR3 sequence is 15 residues long. The V gene lost 5 bases and the J gene lost 5 bases, with 15 bases spanning the gap.

The CDR3 DNA follows: TGTGCCAGCAGTTTATCGGGCGGGGCCTACGAGCAGTACTTC. It specifies CASSLSGGAYEQYF. V is TRBV28 and J is TRBJ2-7; D might be TRBD2 (6 bases). The CDR3 is 14 amino acids. V was cut by 1 base and J by 2 bases, with 9 bases left in between. CDR1 MDHEN and CDR2 SYDVKM come from the germline V gene. Combining the CDR3 with reference TRBV28 and TRBJ2-7 gives the whole variable domain DVKVTQSSRYLVKRTGEKVFLECVQDMDHENMFWYRQDPGLGLRLIYFSYDVKMKEKGDIPEGYSVSREKKERFSLILESASTNQTSMYLCASSLSGGAYEQYFGPGTRLTVT.

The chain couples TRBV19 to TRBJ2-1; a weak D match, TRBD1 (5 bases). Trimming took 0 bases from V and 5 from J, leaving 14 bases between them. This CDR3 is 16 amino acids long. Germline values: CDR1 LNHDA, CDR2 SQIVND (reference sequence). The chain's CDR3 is CASSIERGGRNNEQFF. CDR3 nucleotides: TGTGCCAGTAGTATAGAAAGGGGTGGCAGGAACAATGAGCAGTTCTTC.

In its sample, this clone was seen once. CDR3 loop: CASSIASGETDTQYF. The CDR3 DNA follows: TGTGCCAGTAGTATAGCTAGCGGTGAAACAGATACGCAGTATTTT. The chain recombines TRBV19 with TRBJ2-3; 7 bases fit TRBD2. The CDR3 length is 15 residues. The germline gives CDR1 LNHDA, CDR2 SQIVND (reference sequence). The V and J ends lost 1 base and 3 bases, in that order; junction bases with no gene match: 4.

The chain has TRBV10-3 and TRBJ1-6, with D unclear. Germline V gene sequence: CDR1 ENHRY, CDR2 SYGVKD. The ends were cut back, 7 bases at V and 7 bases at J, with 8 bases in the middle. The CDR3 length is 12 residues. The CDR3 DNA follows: TGTGCCATCAAGGACTCAAATTCACCCCTCCACTTT. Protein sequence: CAIKDSNSPLHF.

CDR3 nucleotides: TGTGCCGCGGGAGGACTACAAGAGACCCAGTACTTC. It encodes CAAGGLQETQYF. The chain employs TRBV19 and TRBJ2-5; the match to TRBD2 covers 8 bases. With V trimmed by 11 bases and J by 2 bases, 4 bases remained unmatched. The CDR3 loop spans 12 amino acids. Germline CDR1 and CDR2: LNHDA and SQIVND (reference sequence).

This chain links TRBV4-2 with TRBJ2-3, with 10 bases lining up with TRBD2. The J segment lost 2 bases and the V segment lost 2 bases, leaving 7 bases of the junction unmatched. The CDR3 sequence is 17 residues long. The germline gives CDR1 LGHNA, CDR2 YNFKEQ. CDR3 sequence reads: CASSQPNSGRDTDTQYF. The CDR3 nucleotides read TGTGCCAGCAGCCAACCTAACAGCGGGAGGGACACAGATACGCAGTATTTT.

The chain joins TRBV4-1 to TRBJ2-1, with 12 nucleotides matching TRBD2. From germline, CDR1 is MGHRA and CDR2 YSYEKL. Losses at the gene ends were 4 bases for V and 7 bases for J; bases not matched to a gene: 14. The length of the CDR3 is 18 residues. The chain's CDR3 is CASSRGFLAGGPSNEQFF. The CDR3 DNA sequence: TGCGCCAGCAGCCGGGGATTCCTAGCGGGAGGGCCATCAAATGAGCAGTTCTTC.

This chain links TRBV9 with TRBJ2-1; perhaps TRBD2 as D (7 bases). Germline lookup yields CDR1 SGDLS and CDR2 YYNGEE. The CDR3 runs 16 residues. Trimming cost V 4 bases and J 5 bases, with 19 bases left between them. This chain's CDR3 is CASSPGGLAVDNEQFF. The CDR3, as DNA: TGTGCCAGCAGCCCTGGGGGGCTAGCGGTCGACAATGAGCAGTTCTTC.

The CDR3 protein is CASSYTPGLETQYF. CDR3 nucleotides: TGTGCCAGCAGTTACACTCCAGGGTTGGAGACCCAGTACTTC. J is TRBJ2-5 and V is TRBV6-5; D is possibly TRBD1 (5 bases). CDR1 and CDR2 (germline): MNHEY, SVGAGI. This CDR3 is built from 14 residues. V lost 2 bases and J 5 bases, leaving 12 bases between the germline ends.